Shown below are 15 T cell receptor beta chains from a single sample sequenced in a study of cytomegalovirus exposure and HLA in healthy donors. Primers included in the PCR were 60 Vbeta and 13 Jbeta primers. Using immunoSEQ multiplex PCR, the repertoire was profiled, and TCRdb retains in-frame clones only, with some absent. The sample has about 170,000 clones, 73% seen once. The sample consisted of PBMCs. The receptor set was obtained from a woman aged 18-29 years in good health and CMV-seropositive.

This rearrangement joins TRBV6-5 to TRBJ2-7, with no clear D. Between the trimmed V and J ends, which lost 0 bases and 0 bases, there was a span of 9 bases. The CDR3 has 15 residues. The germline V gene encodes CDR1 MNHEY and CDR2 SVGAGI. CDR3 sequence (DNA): TGTGCCAGCAGTTACTCGGCCAGAAGCTCCTACGAGCAGTACTTC. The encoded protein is CASSYSARSSYEQYF.

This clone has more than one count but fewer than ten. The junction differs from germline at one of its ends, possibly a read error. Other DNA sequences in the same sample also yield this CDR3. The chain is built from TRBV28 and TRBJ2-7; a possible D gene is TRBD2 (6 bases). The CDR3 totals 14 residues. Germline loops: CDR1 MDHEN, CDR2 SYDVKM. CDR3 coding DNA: TGTGCCAGCACCATTCGGACTACCTCCTATGAGCAGTACTTC. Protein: CASTIRTTSYEQYF.

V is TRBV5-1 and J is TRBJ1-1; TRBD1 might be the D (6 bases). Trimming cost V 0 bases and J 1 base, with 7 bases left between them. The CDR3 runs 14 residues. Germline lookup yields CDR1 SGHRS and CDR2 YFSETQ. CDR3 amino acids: CASSLEGGNTEAFF. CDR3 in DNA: TGCGCCAGCAGCTTGGAAGGGGGGAACACTGAAGCTTTCTTT.

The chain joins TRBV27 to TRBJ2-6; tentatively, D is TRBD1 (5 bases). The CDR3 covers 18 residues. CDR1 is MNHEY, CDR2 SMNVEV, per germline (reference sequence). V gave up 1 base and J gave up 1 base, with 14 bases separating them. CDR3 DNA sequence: TGTGCCAGCAGTTTATTCTGGTATGCAGGGTCTGGGGCCAACGTCCTGACTTTC. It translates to CASSLFWYAGSGANVLTF.

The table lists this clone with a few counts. The CDR3 spells CASSFGQNNSPLHF. The CDR3 nucleotides read TGTGCCAGCAGCTTCGGACAGAATAATTCACCCCTCCACTTT. The chain has TRBV4-2 and TRBJ1-6, with D possibly being TRBD1 (6 bases). Germline loops: CDR1 LGHNA, CDR2 YNFKEQ. This CDR3 comprises 14 residues. V lost 5 bases and J 5 bases, leaving 10 bases between the germline ends.

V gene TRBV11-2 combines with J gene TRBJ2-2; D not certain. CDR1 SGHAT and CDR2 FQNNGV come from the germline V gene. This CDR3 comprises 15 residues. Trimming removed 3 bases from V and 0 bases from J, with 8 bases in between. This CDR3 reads CASSFAASNTGELFF. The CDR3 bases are TGTGCCAGCAGCTTCGCGGCTTCGAACACCGGGGAGCTGTTTTTT.

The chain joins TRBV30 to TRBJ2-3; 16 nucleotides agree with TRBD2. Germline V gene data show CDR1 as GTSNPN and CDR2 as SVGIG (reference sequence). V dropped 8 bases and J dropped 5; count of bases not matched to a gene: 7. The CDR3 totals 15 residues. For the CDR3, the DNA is TGTGCCGCCGGGACTAGCGGGGGGGCGGTAGATACGCAGTATTTT. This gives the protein CAAGTSGGAVDTQYF.

Here the CDR3 reads CASQPRGAWGYTF. In DNA, the CDR3 is TGTGCCAGCCAGCCACGGGGGGCATGGGGCTACACCTTC. The chain links TRBV28 to TRBJ1-2, with a possible D match to TRBD1 (6 bases). The CDR3 covers 13 residues. Germline values: CDR1 MDHEN, CDR2 SYDVKM. V gave up 8 bases and J gave up 8 bases, with 18 bases separating them.

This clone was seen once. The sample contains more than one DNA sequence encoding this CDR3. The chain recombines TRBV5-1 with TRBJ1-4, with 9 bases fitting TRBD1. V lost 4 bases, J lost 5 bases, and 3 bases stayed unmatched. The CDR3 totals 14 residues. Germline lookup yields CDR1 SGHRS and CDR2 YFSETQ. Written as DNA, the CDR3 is TGCGCCAGCAGCCCCGGGACAGGGAATGAAAAACTGTTTTTT. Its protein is CASSPGTGNEKLFF.

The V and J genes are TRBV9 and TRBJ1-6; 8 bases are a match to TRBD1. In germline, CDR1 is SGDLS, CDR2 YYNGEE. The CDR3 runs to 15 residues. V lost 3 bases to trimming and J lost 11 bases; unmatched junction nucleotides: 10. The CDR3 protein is CASSARDRIGTPLHF. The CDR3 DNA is TGTGCCAGCAGCGCACGGGACAGGATTGGGACACCCCTCCACTTT. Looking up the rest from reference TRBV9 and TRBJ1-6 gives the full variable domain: DSGVTQTPKHLITATGQRVTLRCSPRSGDLSVYWYQQSLDQGLQFLIQYYNGEERAKGNILERFSAQQFPDLHSELNLSSLELGDSALYFCASSARDRIGTPLHFGNGTRLTVT.

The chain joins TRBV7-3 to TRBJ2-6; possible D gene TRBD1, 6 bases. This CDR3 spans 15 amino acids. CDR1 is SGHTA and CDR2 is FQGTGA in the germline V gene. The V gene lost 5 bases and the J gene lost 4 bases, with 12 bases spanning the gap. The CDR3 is CASSAAGVGANVLTF. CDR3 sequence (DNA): TGTGCCAGCAGCGCAGCAGGGGTCGGGGCCAACGTCCTGACTTTC.

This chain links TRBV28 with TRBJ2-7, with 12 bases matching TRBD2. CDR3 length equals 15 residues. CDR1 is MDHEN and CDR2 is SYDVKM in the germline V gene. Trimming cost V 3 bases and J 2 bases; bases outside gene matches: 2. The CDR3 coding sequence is TGTGCCAGCAGTTTCCCTAGCGGGGGGGCCTACGAGCAGTACTTC. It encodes CASSFPSGGAYEQYF.

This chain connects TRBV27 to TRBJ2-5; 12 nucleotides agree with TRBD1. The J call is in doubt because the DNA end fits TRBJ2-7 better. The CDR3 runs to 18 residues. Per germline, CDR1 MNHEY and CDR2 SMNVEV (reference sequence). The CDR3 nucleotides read TGTGCCAGCAGTGATCCGGGACAGGGGGCGAGGGGTTATTACGAGCAGTACTTC. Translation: CASSDPGQGARGYYEQYF.

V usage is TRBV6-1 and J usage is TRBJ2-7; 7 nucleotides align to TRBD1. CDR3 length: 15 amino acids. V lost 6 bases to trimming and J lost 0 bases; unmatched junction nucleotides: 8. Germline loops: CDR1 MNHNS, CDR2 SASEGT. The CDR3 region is CASSRGQDGSYEQYF. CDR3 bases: TGTGCCAGCAGCCGAGGACAGGACGGCTCCTACGAGCAGTACTTC.

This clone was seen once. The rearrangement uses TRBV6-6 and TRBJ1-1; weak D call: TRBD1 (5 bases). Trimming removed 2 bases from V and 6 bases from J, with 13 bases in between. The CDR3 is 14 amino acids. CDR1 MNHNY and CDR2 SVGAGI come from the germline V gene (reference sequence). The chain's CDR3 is CASSYRPGISEAFF. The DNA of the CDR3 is TGTGCCAGCAGTTACAGGCCAGGGATCTCTGAAGCTTTCTTT.